This paragraph covers one T cell receptor beta chain sequence. What it binds is not known. The germline V gene has CDR1 MGHRA and CDR2 YSYEKL. There are 17 residues in the CDR3. The junction had 5 bases not matched to a gene; V was cut back by 3 bases and J by 0 bases. This specimen comes from a study of T cell responses to AZD1222 COVID-19 vaccine. Study-wide results and caveats: In all cases, repertoires were sampled only after the peak T cell response.

Method: immunoSEQ multiplex PCR; TCRdb's copy keeps in-frame clones and lacks some. The sample lists roughly 190,000 clones, 90% to 95% occurring once. Sequencing used peripheral blood, obtained 28 days after the second AZD1222 dose. The clonotype comes from an adult who received the AZD1222 COVID-19 vaccine. The gene calls are TRBV4-1 and TRBJ2-7, with 13 nucleotides matching TRBD2. CDR3 region: CASSQRWTSGGSYEQYF. In DNA form, the CDR3 reads TGCGCCAGCAGCCAGAGATGGACTAGCGGGGGCTCCTACGAGCAGTACTTC.